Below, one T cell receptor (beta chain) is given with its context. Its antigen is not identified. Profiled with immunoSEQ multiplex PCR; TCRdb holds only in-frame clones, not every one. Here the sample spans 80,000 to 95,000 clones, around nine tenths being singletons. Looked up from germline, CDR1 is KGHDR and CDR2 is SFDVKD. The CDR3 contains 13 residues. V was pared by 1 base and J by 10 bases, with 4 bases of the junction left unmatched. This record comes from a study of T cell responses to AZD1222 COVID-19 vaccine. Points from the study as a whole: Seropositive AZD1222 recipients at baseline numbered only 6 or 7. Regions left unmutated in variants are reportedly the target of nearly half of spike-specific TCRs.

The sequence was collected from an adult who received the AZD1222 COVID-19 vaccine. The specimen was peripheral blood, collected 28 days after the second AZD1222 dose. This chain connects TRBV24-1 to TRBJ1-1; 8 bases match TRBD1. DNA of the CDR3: TGTGCCACCAGTGATTTCAATGGACAGGGAGCTTTCTTT. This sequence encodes CATSDFNGQGAFF.